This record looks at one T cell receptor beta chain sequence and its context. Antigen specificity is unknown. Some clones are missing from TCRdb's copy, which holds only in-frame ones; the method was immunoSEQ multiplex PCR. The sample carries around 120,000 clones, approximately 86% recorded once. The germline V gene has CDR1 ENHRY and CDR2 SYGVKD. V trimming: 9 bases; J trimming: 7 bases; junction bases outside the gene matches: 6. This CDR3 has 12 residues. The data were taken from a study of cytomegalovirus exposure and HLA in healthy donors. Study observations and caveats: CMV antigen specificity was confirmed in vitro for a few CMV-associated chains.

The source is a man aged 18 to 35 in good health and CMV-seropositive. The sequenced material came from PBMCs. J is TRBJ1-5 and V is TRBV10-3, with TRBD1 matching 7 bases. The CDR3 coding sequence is TGTGCCATTTGGGACAGCGGGCAGCCCCAGCATTTT. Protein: CAIWDSGQPQHF.